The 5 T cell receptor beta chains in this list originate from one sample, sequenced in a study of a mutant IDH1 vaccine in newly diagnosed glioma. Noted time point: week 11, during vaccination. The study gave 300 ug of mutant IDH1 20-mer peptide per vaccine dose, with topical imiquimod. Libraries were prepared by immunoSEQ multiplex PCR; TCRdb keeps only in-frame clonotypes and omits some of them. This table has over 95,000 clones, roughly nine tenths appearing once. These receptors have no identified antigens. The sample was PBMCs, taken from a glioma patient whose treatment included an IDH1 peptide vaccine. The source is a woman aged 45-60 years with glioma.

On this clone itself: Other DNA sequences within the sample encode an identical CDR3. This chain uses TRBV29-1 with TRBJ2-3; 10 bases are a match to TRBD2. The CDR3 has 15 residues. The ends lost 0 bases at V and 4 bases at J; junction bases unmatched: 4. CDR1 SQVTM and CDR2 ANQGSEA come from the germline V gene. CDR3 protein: CSVEDGAGGADTQYF. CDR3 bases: TGCAGCGTTGAAGATGGAGCGGGGGGGGCAGATACGCAGTATTTT.

The CDR3 spells CAWSSAGREQYF. CDR3 DNA sequence: TGTGCCTGGAGTTCCGCAGGCAGGGAGCAGTACTTC. This sequence joins TRBV30 and TRBJ2-7; D is uncertain. The CDR3 is 12 residues long. Germline assignment: CDR1 GTSNPN and CDR2 SVGIG (reference sequence). V was clipped by 2 bases and J by 7 bases, with 12 bases between them.

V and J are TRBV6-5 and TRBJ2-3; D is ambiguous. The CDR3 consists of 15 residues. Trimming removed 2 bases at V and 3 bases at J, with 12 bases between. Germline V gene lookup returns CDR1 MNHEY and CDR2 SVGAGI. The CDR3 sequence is CASSYTPTFTDTQYF. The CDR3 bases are TGTGCCAGCAGTTACACCCCGACCTTTACAGATACGCAGTATTTT.

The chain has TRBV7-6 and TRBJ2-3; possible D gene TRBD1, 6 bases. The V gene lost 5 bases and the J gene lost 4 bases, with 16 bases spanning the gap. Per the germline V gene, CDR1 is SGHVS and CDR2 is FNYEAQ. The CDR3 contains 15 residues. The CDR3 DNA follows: TGTGCCAGCAGCCAACAGGGATTCGAGGCAGATACGCAGTATTTT. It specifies CASSQQGFEADTQYF.

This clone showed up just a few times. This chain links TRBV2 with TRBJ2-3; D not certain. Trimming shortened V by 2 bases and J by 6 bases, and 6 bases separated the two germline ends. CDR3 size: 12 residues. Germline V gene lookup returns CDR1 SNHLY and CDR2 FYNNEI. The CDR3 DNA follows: TGTGCCAGCAGTGAAAGGGTCGATACGCAGTATTTT. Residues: CASSERVDTQYF.